This T cell receptor beta chain was retrieved from a study of T cell responses to AZD1222 COVID-19 vaccine. General study findings and limits: Reportedly, nearly half of unique spike TCRs recognized epitopes outside B.1.351/B.1.1.7 mutations. Repertoires in all cases were sampled only once the peak T cell response had passed. Donors in the cohort were predominantly white British and more often female, and clonal diversity was possibly underestimated.

The protocol was immunoSEQ multiplex PCR, while the TCRdb copy is restricted to in-frame clones and leaves out a portion. The sample carries around 99,000 clones, 88% recorded once. Trimming cost V 0 bases and J 7 bases, with 12 bases left between them. Per the germline V gene, CDR1 is LGHDT and CDR2 is YNNKEL (reference sequence). This CDR3 spans 14 amino acids. Regarding this clone: Its target is unknown.

The sequence was obtained from an adult in good health. The sequencing here drew on peripheral blood, taken on day 0 of MenACWY control vaccination. The chain joins TRBV3-1 (or the pseudogene TRBV3-2) to TRBJ2-5; no clear D. The CDR3 nucleotides are TGTGCCAGCAGCCAAGATTCGACACTGGGGACCCAGTACTTC. Its translation: CASSQDSTLGTQYF.